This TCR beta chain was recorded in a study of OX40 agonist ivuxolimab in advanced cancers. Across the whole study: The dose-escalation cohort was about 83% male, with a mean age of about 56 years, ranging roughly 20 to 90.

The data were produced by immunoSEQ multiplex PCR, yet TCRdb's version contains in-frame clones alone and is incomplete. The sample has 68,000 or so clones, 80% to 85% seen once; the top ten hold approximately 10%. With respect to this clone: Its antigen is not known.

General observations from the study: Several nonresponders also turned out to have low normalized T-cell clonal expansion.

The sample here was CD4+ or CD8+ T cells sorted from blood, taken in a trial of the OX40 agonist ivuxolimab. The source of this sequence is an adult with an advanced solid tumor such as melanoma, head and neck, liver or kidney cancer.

CDR3 residues: CASSRLVGTGELFF. CDR3 DNA sequence: TGTGCCAGCAGTCGACTCGTAGGGACCGGGGAGCTGTTTTTT. V gene TRBV6-5 combines with J gene TRBJ2-2; D gene unclear. The CDR3 spans 14 residues. The germline CDR1 and CDR2 sequences are MNHEY and SVGAGI. The V end lost 5 bases, the J end lost 5 bases, and 12 bases lay between the germline ends.